This TCR beta chain was sequenced in a study of T cells after yellow fever vaccination. As for the study in general: Preparation of the low-cell-number fractions used SMART-Seq v4 Ultra Low Input.

This clonotype was picked up a small number of times. Its antigen remains unknown. Regarding the study as a whole: Once the booster was given, most primary-vaccination clones reappeared, at 95% to 97% for CD4 and more than 85% for CD8. CD4 and CD8 compartments shared a small share of clonotypes, likely from convergent recombination. Peaking on day 5 versus 15, the secondary response was faster but weaker.

The CDR3 length is 16 residues. J was trimmed by 5 bases and V by 2 bases; bases with no gene match: 5. CDR1 is LGHDT, CDR2 YNNKEL, per germline (reference sequence). One entry per CDR3 protein results from TCRdb running MiXCR on the 5' RACE reads. The table shows some 240,000 distinct CDR3 sequences, with about 3% occurring only once. The rearrangement joins TRBV3-1 to TRBJ2-5, with TRBD2 matching 13 bases. Specimen: CD4+ T cells sorted from PBMCs, collected 10 days after the yellow fever booster vaccination. The clonotype comes from a man aged 18 to 29 who received the YFV17D yellow fever vaccine. The CDR3 DNA follows: TGTGCCAGCAGCCAAACTAGCGGGGGGGCCTACGAGACCCAGTACTTC. It is translated as CASSQTSGGAYETQYF.